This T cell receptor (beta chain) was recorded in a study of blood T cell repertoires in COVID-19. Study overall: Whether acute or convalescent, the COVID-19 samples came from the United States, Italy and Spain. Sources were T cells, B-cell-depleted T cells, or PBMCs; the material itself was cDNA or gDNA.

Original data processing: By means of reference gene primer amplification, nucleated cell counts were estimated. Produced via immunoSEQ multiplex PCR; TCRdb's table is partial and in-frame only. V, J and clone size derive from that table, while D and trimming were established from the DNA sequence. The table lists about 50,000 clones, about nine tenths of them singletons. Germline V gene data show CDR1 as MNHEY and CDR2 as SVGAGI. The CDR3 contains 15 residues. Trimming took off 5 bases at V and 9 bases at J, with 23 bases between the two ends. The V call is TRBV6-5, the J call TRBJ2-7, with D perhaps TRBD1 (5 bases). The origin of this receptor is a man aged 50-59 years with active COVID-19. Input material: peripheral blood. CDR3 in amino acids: CASSPRTQTPLGQYF. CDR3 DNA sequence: TGTGCCAGCAGTCCTCGGACACAAACCCCATTGGGGCAGTACTTC.